The clone carrying this TCR delta chain has only a few counts. No antigen is known for it. This likely traces to a read error, being one base from a far larger clone. The sample originates from a study of gamma delta lymphoproliferative disorders and STAT genes. Study at large: For the delta chain, EuroClonality-NGS standard procedure was applied.

Overall study findings and caveats: In whole-repertoire clustering, gamma separated patients from controls, unlike delta.

Sequencing used genomic DNA taken from PBMCs of patients and controls. The CDR3 has 16 amino acids. V lost 3 bases and J 0 bases, leaving 16 bases between the germline ends. The germline gives CDR1 GEAIGNYY, CDR2 EKD. TCRdb reprocessed the multiplex PCR reads using CATT. The profile shows 3,300 or so delta-chain clones, approximately 1.2% of them singletons. The sequence was obtained from a human donor in good health. V gene TRDV2 combines with J gene TRDJ1; the D gene is possibly TRDD3 (5 bases). The sequencing sample was made of blood. DNA for the CDR3: TGTGCCTGTGACCCTCCGGGGAAAAGGGACACCGATAAACTCATCTTT. Translating gives CACDPPGKRDTDKLIF.